These T cell receptor beta chains were read from a single sample in a study of cytomegalovirus exposure and HLA in healthy donors. The method was immunoSEQ multiplex PCR; TCRdb's version includes in-frame clones alone and lacks a portion of them. The sample carries over 100,000 clones, approximately 90% recorded once. The sequenced material came from PBMCs. Source of these receptors: a woman aged 18-30 years in good health and CMV-seropositive. The CDR3 runs from the conserved cysteine through the conserved F or W. D genes are given only for firm matches. Clone size is stated in some rows and not others, as once, few, many or a class when expanded.

j_call	d_call	cdr3_length	v_call	clone_size	cdr3_nt	cdr3_aa
TRBJ1-1	NA	13	TRBV6-1	once	TGTGCCAGCAGTGCCCGGGTTCTCACTGAAGCTTTCTTT	CASSARVLTEAFF
TRBJ1-2	TRBD1	14	TRBV6-5	NA	TGTGCCAGCAGTTATTACGACAGGGGGGGTGGCTACACCTTC	CASSYYDRGGGYTF
TRBJ2-5	TRBD1	16	TRBV11-3	NA	TGTGCCAGCAGCCTACGGACAGGAGACTTTCAAGAGACCCAGTACTTC	CASSLRTGDFQETQYF
TRBJ1-2	NA	12	TRBV7-8	NA	TGTGCCAGCAGTGGGAGCAGCTATGGCTACACCTTC	CASSGSSYGYTF
TRBJ2-6	NA	16	TRBV10-3	once	TGTGCCATCAGTGACTATTGGGACACCGGGGCCAACGTCCTGACTTTC	CAISDYWDTGANVLTF
TRBJ1-5	NA	15	TRBV30	NA	TGTGCCTGGAGTGTACCAGGGGCCGGCAATCAGCCCCAGCATTTT	CAWSVPGAGNQPQHF
TRBJ1-4	TRBD1	19	TRBV11-2	once	TGTGCCAGCAGTATGGTAGGGGGCAAGTTCCCCCCATCGGGAGAAAAACTGTTTTTT	CASSMVGGKFPPSGEKLFF
TRBJ2-7	NA	14	TRBV12-5	NA	TGTGCTAGTGCCCCGGGAAGTTGGGGCTACGAGCAGTACTTC	CASAPGSWGYEQYF
TRBJ1-3	NA	16	TRBV11-2	NA	TGTGCCAGCAGCTTACGGACAGCCGACTCTGGAAACACCATATATTTT	CASSLRTADSGNTIYF
TRBJ2-3	TRBD2	16	TRBV9	NA	TGTGCCAGCAGCGTCGCCGGGCGGGAGGCAGGGGATACGCAGTATTTT	CASSVAGREAGDTQYF
TRBJ2-5	TRBD2	16	TRBV4-1	NA	TGCGCCAGCAGCCATCCTGTGCACCGGGGAGGGGAGACCCAGTACTTC	CASSHPVHRGGETQYF
TRBJ1-5	NA	17	TRBV15	once	TGTGCCACCAGCAGAGAGTGGGGAGACTATAGCAATCAGCCCCAGCATTTT	CATSREWGDYSNQPQHF
TRBJ2-3	NA	14	TRBV7-3	NA	TGTGCCAGCAGCTTTAATAGTATGAGCGATACGCAGTATTTT	CASSFNSMSDTQYF
TRBJ2-7	TRBD1	15	TRBV5-8	NA	TGTGCCAGCAGCTTTTACAGGGGGCGTACCTACGAGCAGTACTTC	CASSFYRGRTYEQYF
TRBJ1-1	TRBD1	16	TRBV5-4	NA	TGTGCCAGCAGCCGTTCTCTACAGGGGACGGACACTGAAGCTTTCTTT	CASSRSLQGTDTEAFF
TRBJ2-3	NA	14	TRBV7-8	NA	TGTGCCAGCAGCTTAGCATCTATCACAGATACGCAGTATTTT	CASSLASITDTQYF
TRBJ1-1	TRBD1	17	TRBV25-1	NA	TGTGCCAGCAGTCCCCAGTTAGGACAGGGGGGTGGTACTGAAGCTTTCTTT	CASSPQLGQGGGTEAFF
TRBJ1-6	NA	13	TRBV30	NA	TGTGCCTGGAGGGTCGGGACAATTTCACCCCTCCACTTT	CAWRVGTISPLHF
TRBJ1-1	TRBD1	15	TRBV9	NA	TGTGCCAGCAGCGTAGAACAGGGGGCGGTCACTGAAGCTTTCTTT	CASSVEQGAVTEAFF
TRBJ2-5	TRBD1	14	TRBV11-2	NA	TGTGCCGGCCATAGGACAGGGGTCGGGGAGACCCAGTACTTC	CAGHRTGVGETQYF
TRBJ2-7	NA	13	TRBV18	NA	TGTGCCAGCTCAAACAGGGTTGCCTACGAGCAGTACTTC	CASSNRVAYEQYF
TRBJ2-5	NA	14	TRBV11-3	NA	TGTGCCAGCAGCTTTACCCCCGGAGGAGAGACCCAGTACTTC	CASSFTPGGETQYF
TRBJ1-1	NA	12	TRBV18	NA	TGTGCCAGCTCACCGGTTGGGGGGGAAGCTTTCTTT	CASSPVGGEAFF
TRBJ1-2	NA	14	TRBV6-5	NA	TGTGCCAGCAGTTACTCGGGCACTTCCTATGGCTACACCTTC	CASSYSGTSYGYTF
TRBJ2-1	NA	15	TRBV9	NA	TGTGCCAGCAGCGTAGTGGTGGTAGAGGGCCCTGAGCAGTTCTTC	CASSVVVVEGPEQFF
TRBJ1-1	NA	14	TRBV6-1	NA	TGTGCCAGTCGCCTAGGGGTCGTCGGCACTGAAGCTTTCTTT	CASRLGVVGTEAFF